These 23 T cell receptor beta chains originate from one sample sequenced in a study of control samples from healthy donors and cancer patients. Sequenced by immunoSEQ multiplex PCR; TCRdb stores in-frame clones only, minus some. Altogether around 94,000 clones are present, over 90% being singletons, with the ten largest covering about 1.5%. Input material: blood. All receptors come from a young woman in good health.

The genes are TRBV2 and TRBJ1-3; no definite D call. This CDR3 spans 12 amino acids. CDR1 and CDR2 (germline): SNHLY, FYNNEI. Trimming left V 5 bases short and J 8 bases short, with 10 bases between. CDR3 DNA sequence: TGTGCCAGCAGTACATCGACTGACACCATATATTTT. Amino acids: CASSTSTDTIYF.

The rearrangement uses TRBV10-3 and TRBJ1-4; D perhaps matches TRBD1 (6 bases). The CDR3 spans 15 residues. The ends were cut back, 1 base at V and 7 bases at J, with 13 bases in the middle. Germline loops: CDR1 ENHRY, CDR2 SYGVKD. The CDR3 DNA reads TGTGCCATCAGTGAGTTCAGCGGAGGGGGTGAAAAACTGTTTTTT. Translated, it gives CAISEFSGGGEKLFF.

The chain uses TRBV7-8 and TRBJ1-2; no firm D call. V was pared by 3 bases and J by 4 bases, with 9 bases between. CDR1 is SGHVS, CDR2 FQNEAQ, per germline. The CDR3 runs 13 residues. CDR3: CASSFGGVYGYTF. The CDR3 DNA reads TGTGCCAGCAGCTTTGGAGGCGTCTATGGCTACACCTTC.

This sequence joins TRBV19 and TRBJ2-1, with no clear D. The CDR3 sequence is 13 residues long. CDR1 and CDR2 (germline): LNHDA, SQIVND (reference sequence). With 7 bases removed from V and 0 bases from J, the gap between germline ends came to 7 bases. The CDR3 sequence is CASTPSSYNEQFF. In DNA form, the CDR3 reads TGTGCCAGTACCCCTAGCTCCTACAATGAGCAGTTCTTC.

V is TRBV21-1 and J is TRBJ2-2; the table's D gene call, TRBD2, was not cross checked with the DNA. TRBV21-1 is given as a pseudogene. CDR3 length: 14 residues. The CDR3 spells CATEGPGSTGELFF. The DNA for the CDR3 is TGTGCCACCGAGGGTCCAGGTAGCACCGGGGAGCTGTTTTTT.

This clone was found once. V and J are TRBV4-1 and TRBJ1-3; 10 nucleotides match TRBD1. V lost 2 bases, J lost 0 bases, and 10 bases stayed unmatched. Per germline, CDR1 MGHRA and CDR2 YSYEKL. CDR3 size: 19 residues. CDR3 in DNA: TGCGCCAGCAGCCAATTCACGTTGGGACAGGGGATCTCTGGAAACACCATATATTTT. It encodes CASSQFTLGQGISGNTIYF.

The chain carries TRBV19 and TRBJ2-2, with D tentatively TRBD1 (6 bases). Trimming took 4 bases from V and 4 from J, leaving 13 bases between them. The CDR3 extends over 15 amino acids. Per the germline V gene, CDR1 is LNHDA and CDR2 is SQIVND (reference sequence). This CDR3 is CASSNTGLGTGELFF. In DNA form, the CDR3 reads TGTGCCAGTAGTAACACAGGGTTAGGCACCGGGGAGCTGTTTTTT.

The rearrangement links TRBV6-5 to TRBJ2-3; 9 positions agree with TRBD2. The germline V gene encodes CDR1 MNHEY and CDR2 SVGAGI. V shed 10 bases and J 15 bases; nucleotides not matched to a gene: 11. This CDR3 spans 11 amino acids. The CDR3 DNA reads TGTGCCATATCCTCCGGGACTAGCCTCTATTTT. The encoded protein is CAISSGTSLYF.

The chain joins TRBV6-6 to TRBJ2-1, with D tentatively TRBD1 or TRBD2 (7 bases each). The CDR3 spans 15 residues. Germline V CDR1 and CDR2: MNHNY, SVGAGI (reference sequence). Trimming removed 3 bases at V and 4 bases at J, with 13 bases between. The CDR3 nucleotides are TGTGCCAGCAGTTATTCAGGGGGGGAATACAATGAGCAGTTCTTC. Its translation: CASSYSGGEYNEQFF.

This chain joins TRBV5-4 and TRBJ2-1; D may be TRBD1 (5 bases). The CDR3 totals 14 residues. CDR1 is SGHNT and CDR2 is YYREEE in the germline V gene (reference sequence). Trimming cost V 1 base and J 9 bases, with 14 bases left between them. The DNA of the CDR3 is TGTGCCAGCAGCTTGCCAGATTGGGGCAGTGAGCAGTTCTTC. It yields the protein CASSLPDWGSEQFF.

This clone was detected only once. DNA for the CDR3: TGTGCCAGTAGTAGGACAGGGGGGAATCAGCCCCAGCATTTT. Residues: CASSRTGGNQPQHF. The rearrangement joins TRBV19 to TRBJ1-5, with 10 bases that match TRBD1. The CDR3 is 14 residues long. Unmatched junction bases numbered 1, after V lost 4 bases and J lost 4 bases. Germline V gives CDR1 LNHDA, CDR2 SQIVND (reference sequence).

This chain links TRBV4-2 with TRBJ1-6; 7 bases fit TRBD1. V shed 0 bases and J 11 bases; nucleotides not matched to a gene: 10. The CDR3 covers 16 residues. CDR1 is LGHNA and CDR2 is YNFKEQ in the germline V gene. The CDR3 here is CASSQDLGTVGAPLHF. In DNA form, the CDR3 reads TGTGCCAGCAGCCAAGATCTCGGGACAGTTGGTGCACCCCTCCACTTT.

The chain is built from TRBV20-1 and TRBJ2-3; D remains unclear. From germline, CDR1 is DFQATT and CDR2 SNEGSKA (reference sequence). The V end was cut by 5 bases, the J end by 5 bases, with 8 bases between. The CDR3 has 11 amino acids. The DNA for the CDR3 is TGCAGTGCTCCTAGGAGAGATACGCAGTATTTT. Translating it yields CSAPRRDTQYF.

The chain uses TRBV13 and TRBJ1-6, with D perhaps matching TRBD1 (6 bases). The CDR3 spans 17 residues. Trimming took 5 bases from V and 8 from J, leaving 22 bases between them. Germline CDR1 PRHDT, CDR2 FYEKMQ (reference sequence). CDR3 amino acids: CASSPSNRELVDSPLHF. In DNA, the CDR3 is TGTGCCAGCAGCCCCTCCAACAGGGAATTAGTAGATTCACCCCTCCACTTT.

CDR3 in amino acids: CASSLTGGWGEKLFF. The CDR3 DNA reads TGTGCCAGCAGCTTAACAGGGGGCTGGGGTGAAAAACTGTTTTTT. The genes are TRBV7-9 and TRBJ1-4, with TRBD1 matching over 9 bases. V dropped 2 bases and J dropped 7; count of bases not matched to a gene: 5. Germline assignment: CDR1 SEHNR and CDR2 FQNEAQ (reference sequence). This CDR3 region has 15 residues. The whole variable domain, remainder taken from reference TRBV7-9 and TRBJ1-4, is DTGVSQNPRHKITKRGQNVTFRCDPISEHNRLYWYRQTLGQGPEFLTYFQNEAQLEKSRLLSDRFSAERPKGSFSTLEIQRTEQGDSAMYLCASSLTGGWGEKLFFGSGTQLSVL.

As concerns this clone: Sequence at one end of the junction differs from germline and may be a read error. The chain carries TRBV6-5 and TRBJ2-7, with TRBD2 as a possible D gene (6 bases). Germline V CDR1 and CDR2: MNHEY, SVGAGI. The CDR3 is made up of 15 amino acids. CDR3 nucleotides: TGTGCCAGCAGTTACTGGGGAGGAACCTCCAACGAGCAGTACTTC. Translated: CASSYWGGTSNEQYF.

The chain couples TRBV7-6 to TRBJ2-6; no clear D. The CDR3 consists of 15 residues. CDR1 is SGHVS, CDR2 FNYEAQ, per germline. V lost 3 bases and J lost 0, with 6 bases in between. The CDR3: CASSLQSSGANVLTF. The CDR3 DNA sequence: TGTGCCAGCAGCTTGCAAAGCTCTGGGGCCAACGTCCTGACTTTC.

This chain uses TRBV4-2 with TRBJ1-2, with D unclear. From germline, CDR1 is LGHNA and CDR2 YNFKEQ. The CDR3 is 15 residues long. V was shortened by 4 bases and J by 6 bases, with 18 bases between the two germline ends. CDR3 loop: CASSLIEELENGYTF. In DNA form, the CDR3 reads TGTGCCAGCAGCCTGATAGAAGAGTTAGAAAATGGCTACACCTTC.

This clone was recorded once. This rearrangement joins TRBV7-2 to TRBJ1-2; D is unresolved. V dropped 1 base and J dropped 1 base, with 7 bases sitting between them. CDR3 length equals 14 residues. Germline V gives CDR1 SGHTA, CDR2 FQGNSA. The CDR3 here is CASSLGRHNYGYTF. CDR3 sequence (DNA): TGTGCCAGCAGCTTAGGCCGGCATAACTATGGCTACACCTTC.

The gene calls are TRBV7-2 and TRBJ2-1, with 8 nucleotides matching TRBD2. CDR1 is SGHTA, CDR2 FQGNSA, per germline. This CDR3 is 15 amino acids long. Trimming took 11 bases from V and 0 from J; bases not matched to a gene: 9. The CDR3 DNA is TGTGCCTCTACCCGTAGCGGGGACTCCTACAATGAGCAGTTCTTC. It translates to CASTRSGDSYNEQFF.

The chain uses TRBV28 and TRBJ1-1; a possible D gene is TRBD1 (5 bases). Trimming shortened V by 2 bases and J by 5 bases, and 15 bases separated the two germline ends. The CDR3 runs 15 residues. Germline CDR1 reads MDHEN; CDR2 reads SYDVKM. The CDR3 DNA follows: TGTGCCAGCAGTTTACCCCAGGGCCCAGGGACTGAAGCTTTCTTT. This translates into CASSLPQGPGTEAFF.

The chain couples TRBV10-3 to TRBJ2-3, with 8 nucleotides matching TRBD1. The J segment lost 1 base and the V segment lost 5 bases, leaving 8 bases of the junction unmatched. The CDR3 contains 16 residues. The V gene's germline CDR1 is ENHRY and CDR2 SYGVKD. CDR3 in DNA: TGTGCCATCAGTCCTGCCAGGGGGCTAGGCACAGATACGCAGTATTTT. Amino acids: CAISPARGLGTDTQYF.

This chain joins TRBV11-2 and TRBJ1-2, with 7 bases lining up with TRBD1. V lost 5 bases to trimming and J lost 4 bases; unmatched junction nucleotides: 10. Per germline, CDR1 SGHAT and CDR2 FQNNGV. The CDR3 extends over 15 amino acids. CDR3 sequence reads: CASSTRRDSTYGYTF. CDR3 coding DNA: TGTGCCAGCAGCACTCGTAGGGACAGTACCTATGGCTACACCTTC.